One and the same sample provided the 22 T cell receptor beta chains below, sequenced in a study of CXCR3-negative and CXCR3-positive naive CD8 T cells. It was by 5' RACE with UMI labels that the TRB cDNA libraries were prepared. From its re-call of the 5' RACE reads, TCRdb lists each CDR3 protein once, without DNA. Its table lists 70,000 to 95,000 distinct CDR3 sequences. Sequencing was done on a sample of naive CXCR3- CD8+ T cells from blood. The subset: CD45RO-CCR7+CD27+CD95- naive CD8+ T cells lacking CXCR3 (TNR3-). The receptors here all came from a human donor in good health. Some clones in this sample may be carry-over from other donors' samples.

V usage is TRBV2 and J usage is TRBJ1-2; TCRdb's D call, TRBD1, is unchecked because there is no DNA. The CDR3 has 14 residues. Germline CDR1 reads SNHLY; CDR2 reads FYNNEI. The CDR3 sequence is CASSEMLGGNGYTF.

The rearrangement uses TRBV7-3 and TRBJ2-5; TCRdb selects TRBD1, and the lack of DNA leaves this call unchecked. The length of the CDR3 is 15 residues. Germline-derived CDR1 and CDR2 are SGHTA and FQGTGA. The CDR3 loop reads CASSFGGESWETQYF.

Here the CDR3 reads CASSEALLQTSSYEQYF. The V call is TRBV6-1, the J call TRBJ2-7. Germline V gene data show CDR1 as MNHNS and CDR2 as SASEGT. The CDR3 extends over 17 amino acids.

The chain is built from TRBV24-1 and TRBJ2-2; lacking DNA, the TRBD1 call made by TCRdb goes unchecked. The CDR3 runs 17 residues. Germline V gives CDR1 KGHDR, CDR2 SFDVKD. The CDR3 reads CATSDFWAGDATGELFF.

The chain combines TRBV19 with TRBJ1-5; with no DNA, the TCRdb D assignment of TRBD1 cannot be verified. Germline V gene data show CDR1 as LNHDA and CDR2 as SQIVND (reference sequence). The CDR3 is 14 residues long. CDR3 residues: CASSRRTGDQPQHF.

This rearrangement joins TRBV7-2 to TRBJ2-2. Germline V CDR1 and CDR2: SGHTA, FQGNSA. This CDR3 comprises 14 residues. The CDR3 reads CASSSSSDTGELFF.

The chain uses TRBV12-3 or TRBV12-4 and TRBJ2-7; TCRdb's D call of TRBD1 is untestable without DNA. This CDR3 has 13 amino acids. CDR3 region: CASSLGTPYEQYF.

This chain links TRBV29-1 with TRBJ2-5; the TCRdb call, TRBD2, lacks DNA for checking. CDR3 size: 14 residues. Germline V gene sequence: CDR1 SQVTM, CDR2 ANQGSEA. This CDR3 is CSVGGLGFEETQYF.

The V call is TRBV5-1, the J call TRBJ2-5; TCRdb calls TRBD1, which cannot be checked without DNA. CDR3 length: 14 residues. The germline V gene has CDR1 SGHRS and CDR2 YFSETQ. This CDR3 is CASSYPGGGETQYF.

The V call is TRBV21-1, the J call TRBJ2-1. TRBV21-1 counts as a pseudogene. This CDR3 is 17 amino acids long. CDR3: CASSNARLMSSYNEQFF.

The V gene is TRBV28, the J gene TRBJ1-2; the TCRdb D gene call, TRBD1, has no DNA to confirm it. The CDR3 covers 17 residues. CDR1 is MDHEN and CDR2 is SYDVKM in the germline V gene. The CDR3 reads CASSLHVDGTGTDGYTF.

V is TRBV7-3 and J is TRBJ2-7; the TCRdb call, TRBD1, lacks DNA for checking. Germline lookup yields CDR1 SGHTA and CDR2 FQGTGA. The CDR3 extends over 16 amino acids. The CDR3 is CASSFDPGQGIYEQYF.

The chain joins TRBV9 to TRBJ1-1. Germline loops: CDR1 SGDLS, CDR2 YYNGEE. This CDR3 has 13 amino acids. The CDR3: CASSVPGNTEAFF.

This rearrangement joins TRBV27 to TRBJ2-7; the TCRdb D gene call, TRBD1, has no DNA to confirm it. Germline CDR1 reads MNHEY; CDR2 reads SMNVEV (reference sequence). This CDR3 has 11 residues. CDR3: CASGSWGTEYF.

This rearrangement joins TRBV4-1 to TRBJ2-3; TCRdb's D gene call, TRBD1, goes unchecked for lack of DNA. Germline V gene data show CDR1 as MGHRA and CDR2 as YSYEKL. This CDR3 comprises 15 residues. The CDR3 reads CASSVFSQGPDTQYF.

The rearrangement joins TRBV7-8 to TRBJ2-5; TCRdb's D gene call, TRBD1, goes unchecked for lack of DNA. CDR3 length: 16 residues. Germline assignment: CDR1 SGHVS and CDR2 FQNEAQ. CDR3 protein: CASSSVRDPGQETQYF.

The rearrangement joins TRBV28 to TRBJ1-2; TCRdb selects TRBD1, and the lack of DNA leaves this call unchecked. Germline V CDR1 and CDR2: MDHEN, SYDVKM. This CDR3 is built from 12 residues. The CDR3 spells CASSPWGDGYTF.

The chain links TRBV7-6 to TRBJ2-1; TCRdb lists TRBD2, though no DNA is available to test this call. The CDR3 contains 16 residues. The germline gives CDR1 SGHVS, CDR2 FNYEAQ. The CDR3 loop is CASSSLAGGPGDEQFF.

This chain links TRBV25-1 with TRBJ1-5. The V gene's germline CDR1 is MGHDK and CDR2 SYGVNS. The CDR3 has 13 residues. This CDR3 is CATNPVENQPQHF.

J is TRBJ2-7 and V is TRBV29-1; TCRdb's assignment of TRBD1 cannot be checked, as there is no DNA. Per the germline V gene, CDR1 is SQVTM and CDR2 is ANQGSEA. The CDR3 sequence is 14 residues long. CDR3 sequence: CSVVGPGTDYEQYF.

This chain links TRBV12-3 or TRBV12-4 with TRBJ2-5; TCRdb proposes TRBD2, but this gene call is untestable without DNA. The CDR3 has 13 residues. CDR3 residues: CASSLLAGETQYF.

The chain couples TRBV29-1 to TRBJ1-2; TCRdb's D call, TRBD1, is unchecked because there is no DNA. Germline CDR1 and CDR2: SQVTM and ANQGSEA. The CDR3 covers 13 residues. CDR3 residues: CSVLRGVNYGYTF.